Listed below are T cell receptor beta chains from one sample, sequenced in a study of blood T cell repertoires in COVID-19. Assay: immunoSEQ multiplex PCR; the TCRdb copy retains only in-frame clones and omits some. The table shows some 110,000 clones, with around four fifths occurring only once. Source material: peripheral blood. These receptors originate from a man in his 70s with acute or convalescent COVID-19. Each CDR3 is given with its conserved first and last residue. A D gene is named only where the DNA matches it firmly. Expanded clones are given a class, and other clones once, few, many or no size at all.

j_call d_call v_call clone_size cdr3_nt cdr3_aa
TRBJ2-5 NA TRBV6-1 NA TGTGCCAGCAGTGAACTGTACCAAGAGACCCAGTACTTC CASSELYQETQYF
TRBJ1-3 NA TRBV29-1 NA TGCAGCGTTGCACAGAACTCTGGAAACACCATATATTTT CSVAQNSGNTIYF
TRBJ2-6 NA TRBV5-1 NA TGCGCCAGTCGCCCCGTTTACACTGGGGCCAACGTCCTGACTTTC CASRPVYTGANVLTF
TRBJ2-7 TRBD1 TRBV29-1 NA TGCAGCGTCCGAGGGGGACAGGGGGCTGAAGAGCAGTACTTC CSVRGGQGAEEQYF
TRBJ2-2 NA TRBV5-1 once TGCGCCAGCAGCTTGGTCCCGACATCGAACACCGGGGAGCTGTTTTTT CASSLVPTSNTGELFF
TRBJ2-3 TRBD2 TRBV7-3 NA TGTGCCAGCAGCTTAGGAGCGCTAGCGGGGGGGTACACAGATACGCAGTATTTT CASSLGALAGGYTDTQYF
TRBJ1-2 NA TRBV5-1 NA TGCGCCAGCCAACCCGAACCGACAGTCTCCTATGGCTACACCTTC CASQPEPTVSYGYTF
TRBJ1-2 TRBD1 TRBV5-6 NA TGTGCCAGCAGCAGGGGGACAGGGATGGATGGCTACACCTTC CASSRGTGMDGYTF
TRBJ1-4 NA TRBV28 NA TGTGCCAGCAGTTTATTCGTGGCCCCGGGGAGTGAAAAACTGTTTTTT CASSLFVAPGSEKLFF
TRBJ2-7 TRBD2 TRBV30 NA TGTGCCTGGAGTGTAAAAATAGCGGGAGGTCCCTACGAGCAGTACTTC CAWSVKIAGGPYEQYF
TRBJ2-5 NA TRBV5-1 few TGCGCCAGCAGCTTTGGCAGGGGCGCAGCAGAGACCCAGTACTTC CASSFGRGAAETQYF